These 26 T cell receptor beta chains originate from one sample sequenced in a study of T cells after yellow fever vaccination. TCRdb redid the calling of the 5' RACE reads with MiXCR, one entry per CDR3 protein. This sample carries 85,000 to 100,000 distinct CDR3 sequences, approximately 6.3% of them seen once, and the ten largest clones take under 50%. This material consisted of CD8+ T cells sorted from PBMCs, taken 10 days after the yellow fever booster vaccination. Receptor source: a young man who received the YFV17D yellow fever vaccine.

To note about this clonotype: The junction and the germline gene differ at one end; a read error may be behind it. The V call is TRBV7-9, the J call TRBJ2-5, with 9 bases aligning to TRBD2. The CDR3 loop spans 13 amino acids. Germline values: CDR1 SEHNR, CDR2 FQNEAQ (reference sequence). The chain's CDR3 is CASRLAGEETQYF. DNA of the CDR3: TGTGCCAGCAGGTTAGCGGGGGAAGAGACCCAGTACTTC.

This clonotype has a count of ten or more. The chain joins TRBV15 to TRBJ2-5; tentative D call: TRBD2 (6 bases). Germline V gene lookup returns CDR1 LNHNV and CDR2 YYDKDF (reference sequence). The ends were cut back, 0 bases at V and 7 bases at J, with 15 bases in the middle. The CDR3 runs to 15 residues. In nucleotides, the CDR3 is TGTGCCACCAGCAGAGAGCGCGCGGCGGGGTGGACCCAGTACTTC. This translates into CATSRERAAGWTQYF.

There are many counts of this clonotype. The rearrangement links TRBV6-5 to TRBJ2-2; 8 positions match TRBD1. Germline values: CDR1 MNHEY, CDR2 SVGAGI. V dropped 6 bases and J dropped 4; count of bases not matched to a gene: 13. There are 17 residues in the CDR3. As DNA, the CDR3 is TGTGCCAGCAGCCCAGTCGGGGGACAGGACATCACCGGGGAGCTGTTTTTT. Protein sequence: CASSPVGGQDITGELFF.

This clonotype was observed a handful of times. The gene calls are TRBV14 and TRBJ1-1; D unresolved. The CDR3 runs 13 residues. Looked up from germline, CDR1 is SGHDN and CDR2 is FVKESK. The V gene lost 1 base and the J gene lost 8 bases, with 11 bases spanning the gap. The CDR3 nucleotides read TGTGCCAGCAGCCAAGTGGCCAAGGGCGAAGCTTTCTTT. Its translation: CASSQVAKGEAFF.

The gene calls are TRBV18 and TRBJ2-1; 11 bases line up with TRBD2. Per germline, CDR1 KGHSH and CDR2 LQKENI. The V segment lost 3 bases and the J segment 7 bases; nucleotides outside the gene matches: 11. The CDR3 runs 17 residues. As DNA, the CDR3 is TGTGCCAGCTCACCTGAGTCTAGCGGGGGGAGGCGGAATGAGCAGTTCTTC. This translates into CASSPESSGGRRNEQFF.

This clonotype was observed many times. The genes are TRBV7-2 and TRBJ2-2; D may correspond to TRBD1 or TRBD2 (5 bases each). V lost 5 bases to trimming and J lost 6 bases, with 16 bases between them. CDR1 and CDR2 from the germline V gene are SGHTA and FQGNSA. The CDR3 totals 15 residues. The CDR3 spells CASSLLRGYPGELFF. CDR3 nucleotide sequence: TGTGCCAGCAGCCTACTGAGGGGTTATCCCGGGGAGCTGTTTTTT. The complete variable domain, with remaining parts taken from reference TRBV7-2 and TRBJ2-2, reads GAGVSQSPSNKVTEKGKDVELRCDPISGHTALYWYRQSLGQGLEFLIYFQGNSAPDKSGLPSDRFSAERTGGSVSTLTIQRTQQEDSAVYLCASSLLRGYPGELFFGEGSRLTVL.

The rearrangement joins TRBV6-2 or TRBV6-3 to TRBJ2-7, with D unclear. This CDR3 contains 13 residues. V lost 2 bases and J lost 5, with 10 bases in between. The germline V gene encodes CDR1 MNHEY and CDR2 SVGEGT. The CDR3 bases are TGTGCCAGCAGTTACGCCGGAAGGAACGAGCAGTACTTC. Protein: CASSYAGRNEQYF.

The genes are TRBV6-2 or TRBV6-3 and TRBJ2-2; D might be TRBD2 (6 bases). Germline loops: CDR1 MNHEY, CDR2 SVGEGT. The CDR3 consists of 13 residues. The germline V and J ends were trimmed by 2 bases and 8 bases, with 9 bases remaining between them. DNA for the CDR3: TGTGCCAGCAGTTACGGGGGGATAGGGGAGCTGTTTTTT. Amino acid sequence: CASSYGGIGELFF.

The genes are TRBV19 and TRBJ2-1; D is ambiguous. V lost 3 bases to trimming and J lost 7 bases, with 10 bases between them. CDR1 and CDR2 from the germline V gene are LNHDA and SQIVND (reference sequence). The CDR3 loop spans 13 amino acids. CDR3 in amino acids: CASSIPVLNEQFF. CDR3 in DNA: TGTGCCAGTAGTATCCCCGTTTTAAATGAGCAGTTCTTC.

The chain recombines TRBV24-1 with TRBJ2-2; D is tentatively TRBD1 or TRBD2 (5 bases each). Trimming stripped 4 bases from V and 6 bases from J, with 17 bases between. The CDR3 is 16 amino acids. Germline CDR1 is KGHDR and CDR2 is SFDVKD. Here the CDR3 DNA reads TGTGCCACCAGTGACCAGGGCCAGGGAGACGCCGGGGAGCTGTTTTTT. Translated, it gives CATSDQGQGDAGELFF.

This chain uses TRBV12-3 or TRBV12-4 with TRBJ1-3; D is perhaps TRBD1 (5 bases). Trimming cost V 7 bases and J 0 bases, with 10 bases left between them. The CDR3 has 14 residues. For the CDR3, the DNA is TGTGCCAGCACCGAGGGGCACTCTGGAAACACCATATATTTT. Its translation: CASTEGHSGNTIYF.

The chain employs TRBV4-1 and TRBJ2-1; D remains ambiguous. This CDR3 has 15 residues. The V gene's germline CDR1 is MGHRA and CDR2 YSYEKL. The V end lost 2 bases, the J end lost 0 bases, and 8 bases lay between the germline ends. Written as DNA, the CDR3 is TGCGCCAGCAGCCAATTGTATAGCTCCTACAATGAGCAGTTCTTC. Translated, it gives CASSQLYSSYNEQFF.

The chain uses TRBV6-1 and TRBJ2-3; TRBD2 matches at 8 bases. Per germline, CDR1 MNHNS and CDR2 SASEGT. The CDR3 loop spans 14 amino acids. The V segment lost 11 bases and the J segment 2 bases; nucleotides outside the gene matches: 9. The CDR3 nucleotides are TGTGCCGGGAGCGGGGGCCGGCCCACAGATACGCAGTATTTT. This gives the protein CAGSGGRPTDTQYF.

Ten or more counts support this clonotype. DNA for the CDR3: TGCAGTGCTAGAGGGTTTCTAAGCTACGAGCAGTACTTC. Translating gives CSARGFLSYEQYF. J is TRBJ2-7 and V is TRBV20-1; no reliable D call. V lost 1 base to trimming and J lost 3 bases, with 10 bases between them. This CDR3 has 13 amino acids. Germline values: CDR1 DFQATT, CDR2 SNEGSKA (reference sequence).

This chain joins TRBV4-3 and TRBJ2-2; D is uncertain. This CDR3 is 14 amino acids long. V dropped 0 bases and J dropped 14 bases, with 16 bases sitting between them. Germline lookup yields CDR1 LGHNA and CDR2 YSLEER. Here the CDR3 DNA reads TGCGCCAGCAGCCAAGAGCTGGCCCACCGGAATCTGTTTTTT. Amino acids: CASSQELAHRNLFF.

This clonotype was seen only a few times. The chain links TRBV6-2 or TRBV6-3 to TRBJ2-5, with 10 nucleotides matching TRBD2. J lost 2 bases, V lost 2 bases, and 5 bases had no gene match. This CDR3 is 16 amino acids long. The V gene's germline CDR1 is MNHEY and CDR2 SVGEGT. The CDR3 nucleotides read TGTGCCAGCAGTTACCATCCAGCGGGGGGGCAAGAGACCCAGTACTTC. Translation: CASSYHPAGGQETQYF.

This clonotype was counted ten times or more. The rearrangement links TRBV10-2 to TRBJ2-3; D not certain. V was pared by 3 bases and J by 2 bases, with 9 bases between. The CDR3 length is 14 residues. Germline V gene lookup returns CDR1 WSHSY and CDR2 SAAADI. CDR3 loop: CASSDRSITDTQYF. The CDR3 DNA follows: TGCGCCAGCAGTGACAGGAGTATCACAGATACGCAGTATTTT.

This chain joins TRBV13 and TRBJ2-1; 8 nucleotides align to TRBD1. The germline V gene has CDR1 PRHDT and CDR2 FYEKMQ (reference sequence). The CDR3 length is 14 residues. The trim removed 5 bases at V and 9 bases at J, leaving 9 bases unmatched. Here the CDR3 DNA reads TGTGCCAGCAGCACAACCGGACAGGGTAGTGAGCAGTTCTTC. Its translation: CASSTTGQGSEQFF. Filled out from reference TRBV13 and TRBJ2-1, the complete variable domain reads AAGVIQSPRHLIKEKRETATLKCYPIPRHDTVYWYQQGPGQDPQFLISFYEKMQSDKGSIPDRFSAQQFSDYHSELNMSSLELGDSALYFCASSTTGQGSEQFFGPGTRLTVL.

V gene TRBV7-9 combines with J gene TRBJ2-3, with TRBD1 matching 10 bases. J lost 6 bases, V lost 5 bases, and 14 bases had no gene match. Germline V gene sequence: CDR1 SEHNR, CDR2 FQNEAQ (reference sequence). The CDR3 is made up of 17 amino acids. The CDR3 bases are TGTGCCAGCAGCCCGGAACGTGTGACAGGGGGCAGGGATACGCAGTATTTT. It translates to CASSPERVTGGRDTQYF.

V gene TRBV30 combines with J gene TRBJ1-1, with TRBD1 as a possible D gene (6 bases). Germline V gene sequence: CDR1 GTSNPN, CDR2 SVGIG (reference sequence). CDR3 length: 12 residues. Between the trimmed V and J ends, which lost 6 bases and 4 bases, there was a span of 12 bases. The CDR3 sequence: CACRRGTTEAFF. CDR3 DNA: TGTGCCTGCAGGAGGGGGACCACTGAAGCTTTCTTT.

The chain is built from TRBV20-1 and TRBJ2-2; the match to TRBD1 covers 8 bases. V lost 5 bases and J lost 3; bases outside the gene matches: 2. The CDR3 loop spans 13 amino acids. Germline V CDR1 and CDR2: DFQATT, SNEGSKA (reference sequence). CDR3 DNA sequence: TGCAGTGCTCCGGACAGGGACACCGGGGAGCTGTTTTTT. As protein: CSAPDRDTGELFF.

This clonotype was detected many times. The J gene is TRBJ1-3, the V gene TRBV7-2; unclear D gene. Germline V lookup: CDR1 SGHTA, CDR2 FQGNSA. The CDR3 loop spans 13 amino acids. Deletions cut 1 base from V and 4 bases from J, with 5 bases between. CDR3 loop: CASSLVFGNTIYF. The CDR3, as DNA: TGTGCCAGCAGCTTAGTTTTCGGAAACACCATATATTTT.

This clonotype was seen a handful of times. The gene calls are TRBV7-6 and TRBJ2-2, with 9 bases identical to TRBD2. CDR3 size: 14 residues. CDR1 SGHVS and CDR2 FNYEAQ come from the germline V gene. V shed 2 bases and J 7 bases; nucleotides not matched to a gene: 2. The DNA of the CDR3 is TGTGCCAGCAGCTTAACTAGCGGGTTCGGGGAGCTGTTTTTT. Protein product: CASSLTSGFGELFF.

This chain uses TRBV20-1 with TRBJ2-3; TRBD2 matches 8 bases. The CDR3 extends over 12 amino acids. V dropped 8 bases and J dropped 6; count of bases not matched to a gene: 7. CDR1 is DFQATT and CDR2 is SNEGSKA in the germline V gene (reference sequence). CDR3 DNA: TGCAGTTCACATAGCGGGGTGGATACGCAGTATTTT. Translating it yields CSSHSGVDTQYF.

The table lists this clonotype with a few counts. CDR3 nucleotide sequence: TGTGCCAGCAGCCCTGGACAGGGGGTCGCTTGGGACGAGCAGTACTTC. It is translated as CASSPGQGVAWDEQYF. The chain has TRBV7-9 and TRBJ2-7; 10 nucleotides agree with TRBD1. Trimming at V came to 5 bases and at J to 5 bases, leaving 12 bases not matched to a gene. The CDR3 spans 16 residues. Germline CDR1 SEHNR, CDR2 FQNEAQ (reference sequence).

The chain carries TRBV28 and TRBJ1-5; D gene unclear. Germline values: CDR1 MDHEN, CDR2 SYDVKM. The CDR3 spans 14 residues. The V and J ends lost 4 bases and 0 bases respectively, with 7 bases between them. DNA of the CDR3: TGTGCCAGCAGTTCTTACAATAGCAATCAGCCCCAGCATTTT. This translates into CASSSYNSNQPQHF.